This section outlines one TCR beta chain sequence together with its context. Its target is unknown. This specimen comes from a study of T cell responses to AZD1222 COVID-19 vaccine. The study, taken as a whole, reports: Epitopes outside B.1.351 and B.1.1.7 mutated regions reportedly drew nearly half of spike TCRs. Most donors were white British, females outnumbered males, and clonal diversity was possibly underestimated.

Clones were sequenced by immunoSEQ multiplex PCR, and TCRdb holds only the in-frame ones, with some missing. Among roughly 160,000 clones listed, 92% were seen once. The input for sequencing was peripheral blood, taken on day 0 of MenACWY control vaccination. This clonotype was sampled from an adult in good health.

As DNA, the CDR3 is TGTGCCATCAGTACTCCGGGGACTAGCGGGAAGCTCGAGCAGTACTTC. Translating gives CAISTPGTSGKLEQYF. The chain couples TRBV10-3 to TRBJ2-7; 13 positions match TRBD2. Germline V gives CDR1 ENHRY, CDR2 SYGVKD. V was clipped by 5 bases and J by 6 bases; unmatched bases: 10. CDR3 length equals 16 residues.